A single sample gave rise to the 13 T cell receptor beta chains below, sequenced in a study of Graves' ophthalmopathy and Graves' hyperthyroidism. RNA served as the template for amplifying TCR beta CDR3 regions. First-round RT-PCR with HTBI primers preceded a second-round multiplex PCR. TCRdb independently ran MiXCR on the multiplex PCR reads; one entry per CDR3 protein. The sample lists 650,000 to 900,000 distinct CDR3 sequences, around 40% seen once, with roughly 46% in the top ten. The sequenced sample was peripheral blood. Receptors were obtained from an adult man with Graves' ophthalmopathy.

This clonotype was seen ten or more times. V gene TRBV10-3 combines with J gene TRBJ2-7; weak D call: TRBD2 (5 bases). This CDR3 has 13 amino acids. Germline V lookup: CDR1 ENHRY, CDR2 SYGVKD. Trimming left V 8 bases short and J 5 bases short, with 16 bases between. CDR3 loop: CAILATTVDEQYF. As DNA, the CDR3 is TGTGCCATCCTAGCTACGACCGTCGACGAGCAGTACTTC.

The CDR3 sequence is CSARKGDRSYEQYF. CDR3 DNA: TGCAGTGCTAGGAAGGGGGACCGCTCCTACGAGCAGTACTTC. The rearrangement joins TRBV20-1 to TRBJ2-7, with D perhaps TRBD1 (6 bases). The CDR3 spans 14 residues. The V end lost 3 bases, the J end lost 0 bases, and 12 bases lay between the germline ends. Germline CDR1 reads DFQATT; CDR2 reads SNEGSKA (reference sequence).

Many counts were recorded for this clonotype. The chain links TRBV24-1 to TRBJ1-5; D is unclear. In germline, CDR1 is KGHDR, CDR2 SFDVKD. The CDR3 extends over 14 amino acids. V lost 3 bases and J 6 bases, leaving 11 bases between the germline ends. CDR3 amino acids: CATSDVEGFQPQHF. CDR3 bases: TGTGCCACCAGTGATGTGGAGGGATTTCAGCCCCAGCATTTT.

This clonotype was seen many times. The rearrangement links TRBV7-2 to TRBJ1-5, with D unclear. Looked up from germline, CDR1 is SGHTA and CDR2 is FQGNSA. The V end was cut by 1 base, the J end by 6 bases, with 7 bases between. The CDR3 runs 13 residues. The CDR3 coding sequence is TGTGCCAGCAGCTTAGATTACGGTCAGCCCCAGCATTTT. This translates into CASSLDYGQPQHF. The variable domain in full, with the rest retrieved from reference TRBV7-2 and TRBJ1-5, is GAGVSQSPSNKVTEKGKDVELRCDPISGHTALYWYRQSLGQGLEFLIYFQGNSAPDKSGLPSDRFSAERTGGSVSTLTIQRTQQEDSAVYLCASSLDYGQPQHFGDGTRLSIL.

To note about this clonotype: At one end the junction does not follow the germline gene, possibly because of a read error. The chain is built from TRBV10-3 and TRBJ1-4, with D possibly being TRBD1 (6 bases). The CDR3 has 14 amino acids. Germline CDR1 and CDR2: ENHRY and SYGVKD. CDR3: CASSLAGGGEKLFF. In DNA, the CDR3 is TGTGCCAGCAGTTTAGCGGGGGGCGGCGAAAAACTGTTTTTT.

This clonotype was found a few times. V and J are TRBV7-3 and TRBJ1-1, with TRBD1 identical over 7 bases. The CDR3 spans 13 residues. V gave up 6 bases and J gave up 5 bases; unmatched junction bases: 6. The germline V gene encodes CDR1 SGHTA and CDR2 FQGTGA. This chain's CDR3 is CASRFTGETEAFF. The CDR3 DNA reads TGTGCCAGCAGGTTTACAGGGGAGACTGAAGCTTTCTTT.

This chain connects TRBV29-1 to TRBJ2-7; possible D gene TRBD1, 7 bases. The CDR3 is 11 residues long. V lost 1 base to trimming and J lost 13 bases, with 14 bases between them. In germline, CDR1 is SQVTM, CDR2 ANQGSEA. The CDR3: CSVEGGGTAYF. The CDR3 DNA sequence: TGCAGCGTTGAAGGTGGAGGGACAGCCTACTTC.

V gene TRBV7-8 combines with J gene TRBJ1-2; the D gene is possibly TRBD1 (6 bases). CDR1 and CDR2 (germline): SGHVS, FQNEAQ. The CDR3 spans 14 residues. Trimming removed 5 bases at V and 2 bases at J, with 12 bases between. This CDR3 is CASSPGGRNYGYTF. The DNA of the CDR3 is TGTGCCAGCAGCCCCGGGGGGCGCAACTATGGCTACACCTTC.

This clonotype was found a few times. The chain links TRBV20-1 to TRBJ1-2, with 10 positions matching TRBD1. Per the germline V gene, CDR1 is DFQATT and CDR2 is SNEGSKA (reference sequence). V dropped 6 bases and J dropped 6; count of bases not matched to a gene: 16. This CDR3 is built from 16 residues. The CDR3 DNA sequence: TGCAGTGCCGGAGGGACAGGGGCCTTTAGGGCCGATGGCTACACCTTC. Protein product: CSAGGTGAFRADGYTF.

This clonotype was counted between two and nine times. The gene calls are TRBV12-3 or TRBV12-4 and TRBJ2-7, with TRBD2 matching over 9 bases. The CDR3 is 14 residues long. V was pared by 8 bases and J by 5 bases, with 10 bases of the junction left unmatched. The CDR3 protein is CASGGRDYRDEQYF. Written as DNA, the CDR3 is TGTGCCAGCGGCGGGAGGGATTACAGGGACGAGCAGTACTTC.

This clonotype was seen many times. The chain employs TRBV7-9 and TRBJ1-2; 12 bases agree with TRBD1. The CDR3 totals 13 residues. Germline V gene sequence: CDR1 SEHNR, CDR2 FQNEAQ (reference sequence). Trimming removed 5 bases from V and 8 bases from J; junction bases left unmatched: 3. The CDR3 DNA reads TGTGCCAGCAGCCGGGACAGGGGGCGAGGCTACACCTTC. The encoded protein is CASSRDRGRGYTF.

Comment on this clonotype: At one end the junction does not follow the germline gene, possibly because of a read error. The chain is built from TRBV2 and TRBJ1-4; TRBD1 matches 9 bases. The CDR3 is 14 residues long. Germline V lookup: CDR1 SNHLY, CDR2 FYNNEI. The CDR3 reads CTSSRDRANEKLFF. In nucleotides, the CDR3 is TGTACCAGCAGCAGGGACAGGGCTAATGAAAAACTGTTTTTT.

This rearrangement joins TRBV7-9 to TRBJ2-7; the D gene could be TRBD1 or TRBD2 (5 bases each). This CDR3 comprises 13 residues. V lost 7 bases to trimming and J lost 6 bases, with 16 bases between them. The germline V gene has CDR1 SEHNR and CDR2 FQNEAQ (reference sequence). Here the CDR3 reads CASTWGTTCEQYF. CDR3 sequence (DNA): TGTGCCAGCACCTGGGGGACCACCTGCGAGCAGTACTTC.